One and the same sample provided the 4 T cell receptor beta chains below, sequenced in a study of tumor-infiltrating lymphocytes in primary liver carcinoma. With around 500 ng total RNA as template and a constant-region primer, TCR beta cDNA was made. Three nested multiplex PCR rounds, a slightly modified ARM-PCR method, built the TCR beta libraries. The two initial PCR rounds, ten to eleven cycles each, used TRBV1-TRBV30 forward and C-beta reverse primers. Using its own MiXCR run on the multiplex PCR reads, TCRdb lists one record per CDR3 protein. The sample shows approximately 330,000 distinct CDR3 sequences, less than 65% of them seen only once. It was unsorted whole blood that yielded blood RNA, and germline DNA was also extracted. Sequenced input: peripheral blood. Receptors were obtained from a man aged 35 to 55 with primary liver carcinoma and hepatitis B virus infection.

This clonotype was detected only a few times. The rearrangement uses TRBV11-2 and TRBJ2-1; D not certain. The length of the CDR3 is 14 residues. V gave up 8 bases and J gave up 3 bases, with 14 bases separating them. The germline V gene encodes CDR1 SGHAT and CDR2 FQNNGV. The CDR3 reads CASSPGGRYNEQFF. CDR3 nucleotide sequence: TGTGCCAGCTCGCCGGGCGGACGCTACAATGAGCAGTTCTTC.

The chain couples TRBV12-3 or TRBV12-4 to TRBJ2-2, with D unresolved. V was clipped by 10 bases and J by 2 bases, with 14 bases between them. CDR3 length equals 14 residues. As DNA, the CDR3 is TGTGCCACGACCCCGGTCAGCAACACCGGGGAGCTGTTTTTT. It is translated as CATTPVSNTGELFF.

This clonotype occurred many times. CDR3 region: CAISEGQGPLRDEQYF. In DNA, the CDR3 is TGTGCCATCAGTGAAGGGCAGGGGCCCCTAAGGGACGAGCAGTACTTC. V gene TRBV10-3 combines with J gene TRBJ2-7; D is perhaps TRBD1 (6 bases). The CDR3 contains 16 residues. V shed 3 bases and J shed 5 bases, with 20 bases lying between them. Per the germline V gene, CDR1 is ENHRY and CDR2 is SYGVKD.

This chain uses TRBV12-3 or TRBV12-4 with TRBJ1-1, with D perhaps matching TRBD1 (6 bases). The CDR3 runs 17 residues. Trimming took off 2 bases at V and 5 bases at J, with 21 bases between the two ends. CDR3 amino acids: CASSLPFGPRGGTEAFF. The CDR3 DNA reads as TGTGCCAGCAGTTTACCTTTCGGACCTAGAGGGGGAACTGAAGCTTTCTTT.